This paragraph covers one TCR beta chain sequence. Compared with germline, one end of the junction differs, possibly owing to a read error. No cell sorting was done before RNA was extracted from the tissue. This record comes from a study of tumor and adjacent non-tumor tissue in lung cancer. Germline loops: CDR1 SGHAT, CDR2 FQNNGV. CDR3 size: 15 residues. TCRbeta libraries were built with three rounds of nested PCR, modified from ARM-PCR. TCRdb ran MiXCR on the multiplex PCR reads and lists one entry per CDR3 protein. The profile shows approximately 140,000 distinct CDR3 sequences, roughly 66% of them singletons.

This clonotype was obtained from a man aged 60 to 75 with small cell lung cancer. This chain connects TRBV11-2 to TRBJ2-7, with D tentatively TRBD2 (6 bases). Sample: lung tumor tissue. The CDR3 coding sequence is TGTGCCAGCAGCTTAGCTTCTAGGGACTCCTATGAGCTGTACTTC. Its protein product is CASSLASRDSYELYF.